This T cell receptor beta chain is drawn from a study of T cell clonality in common variable immunodeficiency. Regarding the study as a whole: Fewer TCRbeta clones were shared among CVID subjects than controls.

This CDR3 is 15 amino acids long. Between the trimmed V and J ends, which lost 4 bases and 0 bases, there was a span of 10 bases. CDR1 is SNHLY, CDR2 FYNNEI, per germline. This clone came up many times. Antigen unknown. Read sequence stops 3 residues before the CDR3 end, and the germline J gene provides the missing end. CVID and control samples used equivalent genomic DNA input. Clones were sequenced by immunoSEQ multiplex PCR, and TCRdb holds only the in-frame ones, with some missing. The sample holds about 37,000 clones, and no clone turns up only once. The material sequenced was peripheral blood mononuclear cells. This chain uses TRBV2 with TRBJ2-1; D is undetermined. The sequence derives from a person aged 18 to 69 in good health. CDR3 region: CASSVNSLSYNEQFF. Incomplete CDR3 DNA: TGTGCCAGCAGTGTGAACTCCCTCTCCTACAATGAG.